These T cell receptor beta chains were read from a single sample in a study of vaccination and CD4 T cells after COVID-19. From the PCR reads, TCRdb called clonotypes with MiXCR, one entry per CDR3 protein. The sample has about 10,000 distinct CDR3 sequences; roughly 54% are singletons. Their antigen targets remain unknown. The sample comprised CD4+ T cells from blood, cultured in vitro. These receptors all stem from a human donor who had recovered from COVID-19. The conserved cysteine and the conserved F or W are not part of the CDR3 here.

TRBJ2-7 TRBV6-1 ASSQTSGGIPPYEQY
TRBJ2-7 TRBV4-2 ASSQDRGRGLYEQY
TRBJ2-5 TRBV7-2 ASSRGLAGAETQY
TRBJ1-1 TRBV20-1 SARGAGWDTEAF
TRBJ2-2 TRBV11-2 ASTLLSRSTGELF
TRBJ1-3 TRBV28 AASGDGPGNTIY
TRBJ2-7 TRBV28 ASSLVSVEVEY
TRBJ1-1 TRBV20-1 SARDRGQGAFGEAF
TRBJ2-2 TRBV19 ASTPRTGDTGELF
TRBJ1-2 TRBV28 ASSPEEGWGYT
TRBJ2-7 TRBV20-1 SASLTSGSYEQY
TRBJ1-2 TRBV6-1 ASRDRGPGYT
TRBJ2-7 TRBV20-1 SGHNGSSYEQY
TRBJ1-1 TRBV2 ASRSGQGTNTEAF
TRBJ1-5 TRBV7-2 ASSSPQPGNQPRH
TRBJ1-1 TRBV6-1 ASSVEPNTQIAF
TRBJ1-1 TRBV18 ASSLNSQGNTEAF
TRBJ1-5 TRBV20-1 SASPGGKGLIQPQH
TRBJ1-5 TRBV6-2/TRBV6-3 ASSYSRSNQPQH
TRBJ2-2 TRBV2 ASISDTTNTGELF
TRBJ1-4 TRBV20-1 SAPPQGRELF
TRBJ2-5 TRBV20-1 SAPRTGYRQETQY
TRBJ2-1 TRBV5-1 ASSLLAGENEQF
TRBJ1-5 TRBV18 ASSPRVTGPEQPQH
TRBJ2-1 TRBV21-1 ASSKTGGPSGKANEQF
TRBJ2-7 TRBV19 ASKAGPERSKRGQY
TRBJ1-5 TRBV7-2 ASSLAIGRGQQPQH
TRBJ1-2 TRBV19 ASGMGPGSLYGYT
TRBJ1-5 TRBV20-1 SAQASQGFNQPQH
TRBJ1-2 TRBV9 ASSVEWQGHGYT
TRBJ2-2 TRBV9 ASSPTGEPNTGELF
TRBJ2-7 TRBV28 ASTPLGTRDSYEQY
TRBJ2-7 TRBV28 ASSPESGTGGNEQY
TRBJ2-7 TRBV6-1 ASSERLAGGEQY
TRBJ2-1 TRBV10-3 AIRLGREDEQF
TRBJ2-5 TRBV6-2/TRBV6-3 ASSALGTGVRETQY
TRBJ2-3 TRBV27 ASSLLAGASTDTQY
TRBJ2-7 TRBV10-3 AITPGRSYEQY
TRBJ2-3 TRBV29-1 SVVGGATDTQY
TRBJ2-7 TRBV6-2/TRBV6-3 ASSYPFGTSGRGSEQY
TRBJ2-5 TRBV20-1 SATLTSGEETQY
TRBJ2-1 TRBV2 ASTSSGGLYNEQF
TRBJ2-6 TRBV7-2 ASSPGGGKSGANVLT
TRBJ1-1 TRBV12-3/TRBV12-4 ASSLAGESTEAF
TRBJ1-6 TRBV10-3 ASSADHNSPLH
TRBJ2-3 TRBV19 ASSINSLRGPSTDTQY
TRBJ2-3 TRBV5-1 ASSLVQEDTQY
TRBJ2-5 TRBV7-9 ASSWTEETQY
TRBJ1-1 TRBV11-2 ASSITGSTEAF
TRBJ2-1 TRBV20-1 SARDRASGTTYNEQF
TRBJ1-3 TRBV28 ASVDSRSGNTIY
TRBJ2-5 TRBV7-6 ASSLVGASPRETQY
TRBJ1-2 TRBV7-2 ASSLNSPRRYT
TRBJ2-7 TRBV11-3 ASSPGQGAYEQY